Below are 16 T cell receptor beta chains sequenced from a single sample in a study of blood T cell repertoires in COVID-19. The protocol was immunoSEQ multiplex PCR, while the TCRdb copy is restricted to in-frame clones and leaves out a portion. Seen here are a few hundred thousand clones, 90% observed once, and the top ten hold under 2.5%. The sequencing input was peripheral blood. The source of these receptors is a woman in her sixties or seventies with COVID-19, enrolled during active disease.

This chain links TRBV18 with TRBJ2-2; TRBD1 aligns across 8 bases. Losses at the gene ends were 2 bases for V and 6 bases for J; bases not matched to a gene: 11. This CDR3 has 17 amino acids. Germline V gene lookup returns CDR1 KGHSH and CDR2 LQKENI. Written as DNA, the CDR3 is TGTGCCAGCTCACCAACTGTCCCGGGACAGGTCTCCGGGGAGCTGTTTTTT. Translating it yields CASSPTVPGQVSGELFF.

This clone was observed a single time. The chain employs TRBV10-3 and TRBJ1-3; D remains unclear. The V end lost 1 base, the J end lost 0 bases, and 16 bases lay between the germline ends. Per germline, CDR1 ENHRY and CDR2 SYGVKD. The CDR3 extends over 18 amino acids. The CDR3 DNA sequence: TGTGCCATCAGTGAGTTTCCCCTCGGTGGTTCCTCTGGAAACACCATATATTTT. This gives the protein CAISEFPLGGSSGNTIYF.

The chain uses TRBV18 and TRBJ1-1; tentatively, D is TRBD1 (5 bases). Looked up from germline, CDR1 is KGHSH and CDR2 is LQKENI. V was trimmed by 3 bases and J by 2 bases, leaving 13 bases between them. This CDR3 is built from 15 residues. In DNA, the CDR3 is TGTGCCAGCTCACCGGGAAGGGGATTAAACACTGAAGCTTTCTTT. It yields the protein CASSPGRGLNTEAFF.

The chain is built from TRBV19 and TRBJ1-3, with 9 bases lining up with TRBD1. The germline gives CDR1 LNHDA, CDR2 SQIVND (reference sequence). The CDR3 covers 14 residues. Unmatched junction bases numbered 7, after V lost 9 bases and J lost 4 bases. The CDR3 region is CASGKGQGGNTIYF. Written as DNA, the CDR3 is TGTGCCAGCGGCAAGGGACAGGGAGGAAACACCATATATTTT.

The chain employs TRBV5-1 and TRBJ2-7; D perhaps matches TRBD2 (5 bases). Trimming cost V 2 bases and J 5 bases, with 11 bases left between them. The CDR3 length is 13 residues. Germline CDR1 reads SGHRS; CDR2 reads YFSETQ. The CDR3 DNA reads as TGCGCCAGCAGCTTTACCGAGGGAAACGAGCAGTACTTC. Its protein product is CASSFTEGNEQYF.

This clone showed up just once. The gene calls are TRBV7-2 and TRBJ1-3; D gene uncertain. Germline CDR1 and CDR2: SGHTA and FQGNSA. V was trimmed by 0 bases and J by 0 bases, leaving 6 bases between them. The CDR3 is 15 amino acids. The CDR3 bases are TGTGCCAGCAGCTTAGCGTACGGCTCTGGAAACACCATATATTTT. It is translated as CASSLAYGSGNTIYF.

V usage is TRBV7-3 and J usage is TRBJ2-5; D gene unclear. Germline CDR1 and CDR2: SGHTA and FQGTGA. CDR3 size: 12 residues. V shed 6 bases and J shed 7 bases, with 12 bases lying between them. CDR3 sequence: CASSTPHGTQYF. Here the CDR3 DNA reads TGTGCCAGCAGTACACCTCATGGGACCCAGTACTTC. Supplemented by reference TRBV7-3 and TRBJ2-5, the full variable domain reads GAGVSQTPSNKVTEKGKYVELRCDPISGHTALYWYRQSLGQGPEFLIYFQGTGAADDSGLPNDRFFAVRPEGSVSTLKIQRTERGDSAVYLCASSTPHGTQYFGPGTRLLVL.

The chain carries TRBV19 and TRBJ2-1, with 7 bases that match TRBD1. V dropped 3 bases and J dropped 7; count of bases not matched to a gene: 9. Germline lookup yields CDR1 LNHDA and CDR2 SQIVND (reference sequence). The CDR3 sequence is 15 residues long. The CDR3 DNA follows: TGTGCCAGTAGTATTTCTAGGGGGCTAGTAAATGAGCAGTTCTTC. Translation: CASSISRGLVNEQFF.

The CDR3 sequence is CASSGRTSTDTQYF. The CDR3 coding sequence is TGTGCCAGCAGCGGGCGGACTAGCACAGATACGCAGTATTTT. V is TRBV5-4 and J is TRBJ2-3, with D possibly TRBD2 on 5 matching bases. The CDR3 runs 14 residues. Germline values: CDR1 SGHNT, CDR2 YYREEE (reference sequence). The ends were cut back, 4 bases at V and 0 bases at J, with 9 bases in the middle.

This chain connects TRBV5-4 to TRBJ1-2; 7 positions agree with TRBD1. J lost 3 bases, V lost 5 bases, and 16 bases had no gene match. This CDR3 comprises 17 residues. Germline V gene sequence: CDR1 SGHNT, CDR2 YYREEE (reference sequence). CDR3 sequence: CASSSGTGAVQYYGYTF. The CDR3, as DNA: TGTGCCAGCAGTTCAGGAACAGGGGCGGTTCAATACTATGGCTACACCTTC.

V and J are TRBV12-3 or TRBV12-4 and TRBJ1-5; D might be TRBD1 (6 bases). The CDR3 is 13 amino acids. The V end was cut by 6 bases, the J end by 11 bases, with 17 bases between. The CDR3 bases are TGTGCCAGCAGCTTCAATACAGGGTTGGCCCAGCATTTT. Protein sequence: CASSFNTGLAQHF.

The chain has TRBV7-3 and TRBJ1-6; D is undetermined. This CDR3 spans 17 amino acids. The V gene's germline CDR1 is SGHTA and CDR2 FQGTGA. The V gene lost 5 bases and the J gene lost 3 bases, with 17 bases spanning the gap. The CDR3 loop reads CASSPRGWRCYNSPLHF. CDR3 in DNA: TGTGCCAGCAGCCCACGAGGGTGGCGATGCTATAATTCACCCCTCCACTTT.

V gene TRBV25-1 combines with J gene TRBJ1-1, with TRBD1 identical over 7 bases. Germline CDR1 MGHDK, CDR2 SYGVNS. The J segment lost 2 bases and the V segment lost 4 bases, leaving 10 bases of the junction unmatched. The CDR3 has 16 amino acids. CDR3 in amino acids: CASSVRDSLFNTEAFF. CDR3 coding DNA: TGTGCCAGCAGTGTGCGGGACAGTCTATTCAACACTGAAGCTTTCTTT.

The CDR3 sequence: CASSVDPGTGRNYGYTF. DNA of the CDR3: TGTGCCAGCAGCGTAGATCCCGGGACAGGGCGGAACTATGGCTACACCTTC. The rearrangement joins TRBV9 to TRBJ1-2, with TRBD1 matching 9 bases. This CDR3 has 17 amino acids. With V trimmed by 0 bases and J by 2 bases, 8 bases remained unmatched. Germline V lookup: CDR1 SGDLS, CDR2 YYNGEE. The variable domain in full, completed from reference TRBV9 and TRBJ1-2, reads DSGVTQTPKHLITATGQRVTLRCSPRSGDLSVYWYQQSLDQGLQFLIQYYNGEERAKGNILERFSAQQFPDLHSELNLSSLELGDSALYFCASSVDPGTGRNYGYTFGSGTRLTVV.

The chain couples TRBV4-1 to TRBJ1-1; D remains ambiguous. V lost 4 bases and J lost 6, with 18 bases in between. Germline V gene data show CDR1 as MGHRA and CDR2 as YSYEKL. CDR3 length: 15 residues. CDR3 bases: TGCGCCAGCAGCCCCGTGATTGTCTTGGCACCTGAAGCTTTCTTT. Protein: CASSPVIVLAPEAFF.

The chain uses TRBV3-1 (or the pseudogene TRBV3-2) and TRBJ2-2; the match to TRBD1 covers 11 bases. The germline CDR1 and CDR2 sequences are LGHDT and YNNKEL (reference sequence). This CDR3 is built from 18 residues. Losses at the gene ends were 3 bases for V and 6 bases for J; bases not matched to a gene: 12. This CDR3 is CASSQPRGQGASAGELFF. As DNA, the CDR3 is TGTGCCAGCAGCCAGCCCAGAGGACAGGGGGCTTCTGCCGGGGAGCTGTTTTTT.